A selection of T cell receptor beta chains follows, all from one sample in a study of CXCR3-negative and CXCR3-positive naive CD8 T cells. TCRdb re-called the 5' RACE reads and shows each CDR3 protein once, DNA omitted. This sample's clone table lists fewer than 90,000 distinct CDR3 sequences. Sequences were obtained from naive CXCR3- CD8+ T cells from blood. Receptors originate from a human donor in good health. Some clones in this sample may be carry-over from other donors' samples. Both conserved end residues are part of each CDR3. Each record gives: J gene, V gene, CDR3 protein.

TRBJ2-1,TRBV27,CATGLAGGFYNEQFF
TRBJ2-7,TRBV15,CATSRVRRSDEQYF
TRBJ2-5,TRBV7-9,CASSLTGQPKETQYF
TRBJ2-6,TRBV6-5,CASSRTGSGANVLTF
TRBJ2-7,TRBV4-1,CASSPGVEQYF
TRBJ1-1,TRBV2,CASSGTANTEAFF
TRBJ1-2,TRBV4-1,CASSQVEGGYTF
TRBJ2-5,TRBV3-1,CASSQDRGRIRETQYF
TRBJ2-2,TRBV3-1,CASSQEVIGEYTGELFF
TRBJ1-1,TRBV28,CASSPGTANTEAFF
TRBJ2-7,TRBV28,CASTPGLAFGSYEQYF
TRBJ2-1,TRBV19,CASSMGGGSYNEQFF
TRBJ1-2,TRBV7-9,CASSPEIYGYTF
TRBJ2-7,TRBV7-9,CASSLTTGGNSYEQYF
TRBJ2-7,TRBV7-6,CASSASPGLAADEQYF
TRBJ2-5,TRBV7-9,CASSLGGSQETQYF
TRBJ2-7,TRBV12-3/TRBV12-4,CASSPLAGGPSEQYF
TRBJ2-1,TRBV20-1,CSATDRTNEQFF
TRBJ2-7,TRBV28,CASSWPGQGLYEQYF
TRBJ2-5,TRBV28,CASSLWAGSGVETQYF